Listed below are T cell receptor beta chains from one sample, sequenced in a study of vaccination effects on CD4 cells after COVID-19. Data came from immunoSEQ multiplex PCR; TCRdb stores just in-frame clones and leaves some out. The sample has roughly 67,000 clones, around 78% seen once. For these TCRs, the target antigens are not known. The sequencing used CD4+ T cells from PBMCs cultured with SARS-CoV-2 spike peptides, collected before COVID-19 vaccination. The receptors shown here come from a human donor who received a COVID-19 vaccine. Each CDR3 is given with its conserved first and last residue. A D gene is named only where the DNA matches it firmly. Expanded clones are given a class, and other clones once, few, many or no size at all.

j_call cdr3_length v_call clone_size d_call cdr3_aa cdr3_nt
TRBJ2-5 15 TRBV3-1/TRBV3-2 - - CASSQDVGGRETQYF TGTGCCAGCAGCCAAGATGTTGGGGGTCGAGAGACCCAGTACTTC
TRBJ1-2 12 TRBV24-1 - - CATSHPVDGYTF TGTGCCACCAGTCACCCGGTGGATGGCTACACCTTC
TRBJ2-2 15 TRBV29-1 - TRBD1 CSVVHGTGWTGELFF TGCAGCGTTGTACATGGGACAGGGTGGACCGGGGAGCTGTTTTTT
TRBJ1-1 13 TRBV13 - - CASSLRTGTEAFF TGTGCCAGCAGCTTAAGGACCGGCACTGAAGCTTTCTTT
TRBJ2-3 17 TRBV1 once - CTSSQETGDRVEDTQYF TGCACCAGCAGCCAAGAGACGGGGGACAGGGTAGAAGATACGCAGTATTTT
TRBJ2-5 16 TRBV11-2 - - CASSLVFNSRKRAQYF TGTGCCAGCAGCTTAGTTTTTAACAGTAGGAAGAGGGCCCAGTACTTC
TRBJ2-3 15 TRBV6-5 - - CASSATGAHTDTQYF TGTGCCAGCAGCGCCACCGGGGCACACACAGATACGCAGTATTTT
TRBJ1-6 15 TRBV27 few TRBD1 CASSFRWTGNSPLHF TGTGCCAGCAGTTTCCGATGGACAGGGAATTCACCCCTCCACTTT
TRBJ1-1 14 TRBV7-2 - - CASSLGGSWTEAFF TGTGCCAGCAGCTTAGGGGGGAGTTGGACTGAAGCTTTCTTT
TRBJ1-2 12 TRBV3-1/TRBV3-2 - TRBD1 CASSRTGSGYTF TGTGCCAGCAGCAGGACAGGATCGGGCTACACCTTC
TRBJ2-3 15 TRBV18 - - CASSPLSGGIDTQYF TGTGCCAGCTCACCACTTTCCGGTGGGATAGATACGCAGTATTTT
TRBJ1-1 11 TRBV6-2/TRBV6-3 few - CASSYVGGAFF TGTGCCAGCAGTTACGTAGGGGGAGCTTTCTTT
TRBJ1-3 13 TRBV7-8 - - CASRTNSGNTIYF TGTGCCAGCAGGACCAACTCTGGAAACACCATATATTTT
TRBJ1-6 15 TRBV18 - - CASSPVTGVNSPLHF TGTGCCAGCTCACCGGTCACAGGAGTCAATTCACCCCTCCACTTT
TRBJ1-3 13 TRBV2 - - CASSEIRGNTIYF TGTGCCAGCAGTGAAATTCGGGGAAACACCATATATTTT
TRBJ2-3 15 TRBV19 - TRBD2 CASSGDLAGTDTQYF TGTGCCAGTAGTGGCGATCTAGCGGGAACAGATACGCAGTATTTT
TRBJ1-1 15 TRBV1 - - CTSSHRTGVNTEAFF TGCACCAGCAGCCACCGGACAGGGGTAAACACTGAAGCTTTCTTT
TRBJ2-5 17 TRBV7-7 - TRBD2 CASTRLAGATLGETQYF TGTGCCAGCACACGACTAGCGGGGGCCACACTGGGAGAGACCCAGTACTTC
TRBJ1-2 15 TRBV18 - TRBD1 CASSPSQGARDGYTF TGTGCCAGCTCACCATCCCAGGGGGCTCGCGATGGCTACACCTTC
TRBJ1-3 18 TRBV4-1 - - CASSQDSKGVSSGNTIYF TGCGCCAGCAGCCAAGATTCTAAGGGGGTGAGCTCTGGAAACACCATATATTTT
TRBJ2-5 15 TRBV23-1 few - CASSQEGSSQETQYF TGCGCCAGCAGCCAAGAGGGCAGCTCCCAAGAGACCCAGTACTTC
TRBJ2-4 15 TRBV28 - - CASSTQGLAKNIQYF TGTGCCAGCAGTACTCAGGGACTAGCCAAAAACATTCAGTACTTC
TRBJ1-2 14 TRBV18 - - CASSPSADNYGYTF TGTGCCAGCTCACCATCGGCGGATAACTATGGCTACACCTTC
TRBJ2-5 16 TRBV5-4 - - CASSPGQGLYQETQYF TGTGCCAGCAGCCCCGGTCAGGGCTTGTACCAAGAGACCCAGTACTTC
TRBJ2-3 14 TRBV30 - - CAWSVDRNADTQYF TGTGCCTGGAGTGTAGATAGGAATGCAGATACGCAGTATTTT
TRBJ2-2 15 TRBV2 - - CASSERHSNTGELFF TGTGCCAGCAGTGAACGTCACTCGAACACCGGGGAGCTGTTTTTT
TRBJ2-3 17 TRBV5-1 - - CASSPQPLTTGTDTQYF TGCGCCAGCAGCCCTCAACCTTTGACGACAGGCACAGATACGCAGTATTTT
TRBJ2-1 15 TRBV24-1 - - CATSDSGDLYNEQFF TGTGCCACCAGTGATTCGGGGGATCTATACAATGAGCAGTTCTTC
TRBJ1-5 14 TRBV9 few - CASSSRASNQPQHF TGTGCCAGCAGCTCCCGGGCCTCCAATCAGCCCCAGCATTTT
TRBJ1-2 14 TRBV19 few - CASSPRTDVYGYTF TGTGCCAGTAGTCCCCGGACCGACGTCTATGGCTACACCTTC
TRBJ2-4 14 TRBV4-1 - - CASSHVTGENIQYF TGCGCCAGCAGCCATGTTACCGGTGAAAACATTCAGTACTTC
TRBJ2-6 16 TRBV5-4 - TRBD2 CASSPTSDSGANVLTF TGTGCCAGCAGCCCAACTAGCGACTCTGGGGCCAACGTCCTGACTTTC
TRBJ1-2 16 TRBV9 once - CASKRDGRGTDYGYTF TGTGCCAGCAAGAGGGACGGGAGGGGGACGGACTATGGCTACACCTTC
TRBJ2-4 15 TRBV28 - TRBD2 CASSLFSGGQNIQYF TGTGCCAGCAGTTTATTTTCGGGGGGGCAAAACATTCAGTACTTC
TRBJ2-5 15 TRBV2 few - CASNGPGAKSETQYF TGTGCCAGCAATGGCCCAGGGGCAAAGTCAGAGACCCAGTACTTC
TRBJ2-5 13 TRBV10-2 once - CASSDGYQETQYF TGCGCCAGCAGTGATGGATACCAAGAGACCCAGTACTTC
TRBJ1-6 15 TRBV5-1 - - CASSFRSSYNSPLHF TGCGCCAGCAGCTTCAGAAGCTCCTATAATTCACCCCTCCACTTT
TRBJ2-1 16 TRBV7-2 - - CASSLVATDSYNEQFF TGTGCCAGCAGCTTAGTGGCGACAGACTCCTACAATGAGCAGTTCTTC
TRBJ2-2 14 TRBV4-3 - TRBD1 CASSIRTGSGELFF TGCGCCAGCAGCATAAGGACAGGGTCCGGGGAGCTGTTTTTT
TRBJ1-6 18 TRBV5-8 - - CASSLLPQTTVYNSPLHF TGTGCCAGCAGCTTGTTGCCGCAGACGACAGTCTATAATTCACCCCTCCACTTT
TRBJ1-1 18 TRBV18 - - CASSPTLARGVMNTEAFF TGTGCCAGCTCACCCACCTTAGCTCGAGGGGTGATGAACACTGAAGCTTTCTTT
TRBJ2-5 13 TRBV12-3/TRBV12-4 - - CASSLEYQETQYF TGTGCCAGCAGTTTGGAATACCAAGAGACCCAGTACTTC
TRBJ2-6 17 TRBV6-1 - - CASSERPQGTGANVLTF TGTGCCAGCAGTGAAAGGCCTCAGGGTACTGGGGCCAACGTCCTGACTTTC